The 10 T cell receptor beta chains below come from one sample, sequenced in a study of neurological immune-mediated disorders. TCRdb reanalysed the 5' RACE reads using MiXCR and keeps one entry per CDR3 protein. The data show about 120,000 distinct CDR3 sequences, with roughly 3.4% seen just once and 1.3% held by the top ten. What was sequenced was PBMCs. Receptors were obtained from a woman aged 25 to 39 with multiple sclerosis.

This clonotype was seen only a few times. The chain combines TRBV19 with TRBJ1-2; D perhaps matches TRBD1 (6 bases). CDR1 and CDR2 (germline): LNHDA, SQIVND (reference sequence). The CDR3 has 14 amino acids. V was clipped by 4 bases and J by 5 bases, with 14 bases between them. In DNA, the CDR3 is TGTGCCAGTAGTACCTCGACAGGATTATATGGCTACACCTTC. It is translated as CASSTSTGLYGYTF.

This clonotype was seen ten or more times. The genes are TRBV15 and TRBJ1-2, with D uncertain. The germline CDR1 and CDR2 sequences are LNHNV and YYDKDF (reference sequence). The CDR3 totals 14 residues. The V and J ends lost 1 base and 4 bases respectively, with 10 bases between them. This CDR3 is CATSRGVTSYGYTF. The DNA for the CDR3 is TGTGCCACCAGCAGAGGCGTAACAAGCTATGGCTACACCTTC.

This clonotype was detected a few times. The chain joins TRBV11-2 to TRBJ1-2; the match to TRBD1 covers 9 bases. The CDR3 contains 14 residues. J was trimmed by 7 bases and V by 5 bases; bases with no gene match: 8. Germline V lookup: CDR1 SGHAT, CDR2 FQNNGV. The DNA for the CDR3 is TGTGCCAGCAGCCCCCTACAGGGGGCGGGTGGCTACACCTTC. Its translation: CASSPLQGAGGYTF.

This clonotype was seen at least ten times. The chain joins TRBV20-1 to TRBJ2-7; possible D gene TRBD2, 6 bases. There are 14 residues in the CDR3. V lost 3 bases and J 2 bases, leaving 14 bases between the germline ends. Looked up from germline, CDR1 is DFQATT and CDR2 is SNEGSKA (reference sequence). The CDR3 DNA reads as TGCAGTGCTAGTGGGCTAGCGAACGCCTACGAGCAGTACTTC. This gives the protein CSASGLANAYEQYF.

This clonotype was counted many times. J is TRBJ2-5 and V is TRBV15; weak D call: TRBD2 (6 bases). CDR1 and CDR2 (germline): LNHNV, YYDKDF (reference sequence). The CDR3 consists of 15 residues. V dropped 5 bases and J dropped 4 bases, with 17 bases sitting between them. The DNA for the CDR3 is TGTGCCACCAGCTCCACCCGGGGACTCTCAGAGACCCAGTACTTC. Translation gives CATSSTRGLSETQYF.

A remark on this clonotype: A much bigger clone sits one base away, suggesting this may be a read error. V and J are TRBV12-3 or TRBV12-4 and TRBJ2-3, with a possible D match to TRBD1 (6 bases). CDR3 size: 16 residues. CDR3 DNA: TGTGCCAGAAGTTTCCCCCCGGGCCTCAGGGGAGATACGCAGTATTTT. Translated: CARSFPPGLRGDTQYF.

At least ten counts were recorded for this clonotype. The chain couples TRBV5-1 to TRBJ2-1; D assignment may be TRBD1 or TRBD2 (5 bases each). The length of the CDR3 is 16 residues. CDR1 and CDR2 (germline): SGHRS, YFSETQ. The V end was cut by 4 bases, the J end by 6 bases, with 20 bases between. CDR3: CASSKDRGWGSNEQFF. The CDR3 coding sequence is TGCGCCAGCAGCAAAGACAGAGGGTGGGGTAGCAATGAGCAGTTCTTC.

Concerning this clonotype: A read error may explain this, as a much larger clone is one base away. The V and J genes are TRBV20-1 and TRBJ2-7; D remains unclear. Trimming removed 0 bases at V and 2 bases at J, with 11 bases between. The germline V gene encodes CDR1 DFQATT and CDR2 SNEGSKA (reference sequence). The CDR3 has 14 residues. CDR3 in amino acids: CSARDYKAAYEQYF. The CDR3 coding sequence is TGCAGTGCTAGAGATTACAAGGCCGCCTACGAGCAGTACTTC.

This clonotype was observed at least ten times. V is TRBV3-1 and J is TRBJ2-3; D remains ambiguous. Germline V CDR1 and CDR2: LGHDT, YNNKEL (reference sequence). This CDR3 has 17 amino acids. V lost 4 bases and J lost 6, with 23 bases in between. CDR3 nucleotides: TGTGCCAGCAGCCGATTGCGCCGGTTGGGTACAGCTGATACGCAGTATTTT. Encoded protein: CASSRLRRLGTADTQYF.

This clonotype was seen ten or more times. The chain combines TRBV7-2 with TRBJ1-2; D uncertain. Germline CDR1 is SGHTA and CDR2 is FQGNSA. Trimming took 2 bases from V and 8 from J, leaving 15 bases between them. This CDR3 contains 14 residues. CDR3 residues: CASSLRRQEEGYTF. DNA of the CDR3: TGTGCCAGCAGCTTACGGCGGCAGGAGGAGGGCTACACCTTC.